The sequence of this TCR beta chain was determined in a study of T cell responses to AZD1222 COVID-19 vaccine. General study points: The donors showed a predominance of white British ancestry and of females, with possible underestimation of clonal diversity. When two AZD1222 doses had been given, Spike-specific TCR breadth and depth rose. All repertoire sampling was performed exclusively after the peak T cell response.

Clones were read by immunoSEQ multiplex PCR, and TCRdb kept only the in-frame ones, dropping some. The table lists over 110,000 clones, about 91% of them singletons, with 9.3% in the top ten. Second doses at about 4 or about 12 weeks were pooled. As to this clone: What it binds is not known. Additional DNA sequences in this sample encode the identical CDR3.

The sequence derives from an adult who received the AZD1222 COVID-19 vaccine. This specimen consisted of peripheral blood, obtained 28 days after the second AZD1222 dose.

CDR3 region: CASSLMPSSYNEQFF. The CDR3 nucleotides read TGTGCCAGCAGCTTAATGCCCAGCTCCTACAATGAGCAGTTCTTC. The chain links TRBV7-2 to TRBJ2-1, with no clear D. Trimming shortened V by 2 bases and J by 0 bases, and 8 bases separated the two germline ends. CDR3 length: 15 amino acids. The germline V gene has CDR1 SGHTA and CDR2 FQGNSA. Filled out from reference TRBV7-2 and TRBJ2-1, the complete variable domain reads GAGVSQSPSNKVTEKGKDVELRCDPISGHTALYWYRQSLGQGLEFLIYFQGNSAPDKSGLPSDRFSAERTGGSVSTLTIQRTQQEDSAVYLCASSLMPSSYNEQFFGPGTRLTVL.